The 31 T cell receptor beta chains presented below share a single source sample, sequenced in a study of blood T cell repertoires in COVID-19 (dated by TCRdb to 2019 to 2021). Library preparation was by the immunoSEQ multiplex PCR assay. TCRdb holds this immuneACCESS table with in-frame rearrangements only. Some clones are missing; in checked studies, unresolved V genes explain under half, and the rest has no known cause. Within this sample are roughly 330,000 clones, with 86% of them counted one time only. The top ten hold 1.5% to 2% of the sample. The sample was peripheral blood. The receptors originated from a woman aged 50 to 65 with acute or convalescent COVID-19.

This chain joins TRBV6-5 and TRBJ1-2; 7 bases are shared with TRBD1. The CDR3 totals 15 residues. The junction had 10 bases not matched to a gene; V was cut back by 5 bases and J by 4 bases. The germline gives CDR1 MNHEY, CDR2 SVGAGI. CDR3 sequence reads: CASSPSGTASYGYTF. For the CDR3, the DNA is TGTGCCAGCAGTCCTTCCGGGACAGCTTCCTATGGCTACACCTTC.

This clone is medium-sized (0.01 to 0.1%) within its sample. The rearrangement uses TRBV10-2 and TRBJ1-4, with D uncertain. The germline V gene has CDR1 WSHSY and CDR2 SAAADI. The length of the CDR3 is 13 residues. Trimming left V 4 bases short and J 6 bases short, with 9 bases between. The CDR3 nucleotides read TGCGCCAGCAGTGGCGGGCAGGATGAAAAACTGTTTTTT. Its translation is CASSGGQDEKLFF.

This clone was seen only once. The chain has TRBV12-3 or TRBV12-4 and TRBJ2-3; 7 bases line up with TRBD1. This CDR3 contains 12 residues. V lost 4 bases to trimming and J lost 13 bases; unmatched junction nucleotides: 8. The chain's CDR3 is CASSSDDRDEYF. CDR3 DNA sequence: TGTGCCAGCAGTTCTGATGACAGGGACGAGTATTTT.

This clone was found a few times. The chain couples TRBV5-8 to TRBJ2-2; D is perhaps TRBD1 (7 bases). Germline values: CDR1 SGHTS, CDR2 YDEGEE. The CDR3 spans 15 residues. V was trimmed by 4 bases and J by 6 bases, leaving 16 bases between them. This CDR3 reads CASSTWRGQAGELFF. The CDR3 DNA reads TGTGCCAGCAGCACCTGGAGGGGGCAGGCCGGGGAGCTGTTTTTT.

The chain is built from TRBV6-1 and TRBJ2-1; 11 bases fit TRBD2. Looked up from germline, CDR1 is MNHNS and CDR2 is SASEGT. J gave up 5 bases and V 3 bases, and 12 bases lay outside the gene matches. The CDR3 covers 18 residues. The CDR3 spells CASSDSTGTSGGDNEQFF. Written as DNA, the CDR3 is TGTGCCAGCAGTGACAGCACCGGGACTAGCGGAGGGGACAATGAGCAGTTCTTC.

The chain uses TRBV7-2 and TRBJ1-4; D gene ambiguous. This CDR3 has 15 residues. Between the trimmed V and J ends, which lost 3 bases and 0 bases, there was a span of 8 bases. CDR1 SGHTA and CDR2 FQGNSA come from the germline V gene. The DNA of the CDR3 is TGTGCCAGCAGCTTCCTAGCTGCAACTAATGAAAAACTGTTTTTT. As protein: CASSFLAATNEKLFF.

The table lists this clone with a count of one. V usage is TRBV18 and J usage is TRBJ2-7, with 8 bases identical to TRBD1. V shed 4 bases and J 2 bases; nucleotides not matched to a gene: 7. Looked up from germline, CDR1 is KGHSH and CDR2 is LQKENI. This CDR3 has 15 amino acids. CDR3 nucleotide sequence: TGTGCCAGCTCACGAATGGGACAGGCCGCCTACGAGCAGTACTTC. The encoded protein is CASSRMGQAAYEQYF. The full variable domain, its missing parts supplied by reference TRBV18 and TRBJ2-7, is NAGVMQNPRHLVRRRGQEARLRCSPMKGHSHVYWYRQLPEEGLKFMVYLQKENIIDESGMPKERFSAEFPKEGPSILRIQQVVRGDSAAYFCASSRMGQAAYEQYFGPGTRLTVT.

V and J are TRBV11-2 and TRBJ2-7; 8 bases align to TRBD1. Germline trimming cut 5 bases from V and 5 bases from J; bases unmatched to any gene: 8. From germline, CDR1 is SGHAT and CDR2 FQNNGV. This CDR3 contains 14 residues. In nucleotides, the CDR3 is TGTGCCAGCAGCCGGGACAGGCTTCTGGACGAGCAGTACTTC. As protein: CASSRDRLLDEQYF.

The CDR3 protein is CASSRYPSGRETQYF. In DNA form, the CDR3 reads TGTGCCAGCTCACGTTACCCATCAGGTCGGGAGACCCAGTACTTC. The rearrangement links TRBV18 to TRBJ2-5; the D is unclear. Germline assignment: CDR1 KGHSH and CDR2 LQKENI. Trimming shortened V by 4 bases and J by 5 bases, and 17 bases separated the two germline ends. The CDR3 spans 15 residues.

The chain recombines TRBV28 with TRBJ1-1, with TRBD1 matching 9 bases. Germline loops: CDR1 MDHEN, CDR2 SYDVKM. With 10 bases clipped from V and 1 base from J, the junction kept 10 bases outside the gene matches. The CDR3 runs 15 residues. As DNA, the CDR3 is TGTGCCACCCATACAGGGGGCTACACGAACACTGAAGCTTTCTTT. Protein sequence: CATHTGGYTNTEAFF.

In DNA form, the CDR3 reads TGTGCCAGCAGAGACTCCGGGACACTTTCCTACGAGCAGTACTTC. Amino acid sequence: CASRDSGTLSYEQYF. The V call is TRBV6-5, the J call TRBJ2-7, with D possibly TRBD1 on 6 matching bases. V lost 6 bases to trimming and J lost 1 base, with 16 bases between them. CDR3 length equals 15 residues. The germline gives CDR1 MNHEY, CDR2 SVGAGI.

This chain connects TRBV7-2 to TRBJ2-7; D uncertain. CDR1 is SGHTA, CDR2 FQGNSA, per germline. This CDR3 spans 13 amino acids. Trimming left V 3 bases short and J 3 bases short, with 9 bases between. The DNA of the CDR3 is TGTGCCAGCAGCTTCACGGGTGTCTACGAGCAGTACTTC. Amino acids: CASSFTGVYEQYF.

This clone has more than one count but fewer than ten. The CDR3 loop is CASSLYRVGRAYNEQFF. Here the CDR3 DNA reads TGTGCCAGCAGTTTATATCGTGTCGGGAGGGCCTACAATGAGCAGTTCTTC. This chain uses TRBV27 with TRBJ2-1; 8 bases align to TRBD2. CDR3 length: 17 residues. Germline CDR1 MNHEY, CDR2 SMNVEV (reference sequence). J lost 2 bases, V lost 1 base, and 7 bases had no gene match.

CDR3 protein: CASSLIGGGNQPQHF. In DNA form, the CDR3 reads TGTGCCAGCAGTTTAATAGGGGGAGGCAATCAGCCCCAGCATTTT. The chain links TRBV27 to TRBJ1-5; tentative D call: TRBD1 (6 bases). Germline V gene data show CDR1 as MNHEY and CDR2 as SMNVEV (reference sequence). Trimming cost V 2 bases and J 2 bases, with 10 bases left between them. This CDR3 region has 15 residues.

This clone was seen only a few times. For the CDR3, the DNA is TGTGCCAGCACCCCGACGGGGGGGGGCAATCAGCCCCAGCATTTT. Its translation is CASTPTGGGNQPQHF. The V call is TRBV27, the J call TRBJ1-5; possibly TRBD1 for D (5 bases). The V and J ends lost 7 bases and 2 bases respectively, with 15 bases between them. The CDR3 has 15 residues. CDR1 and CDR2 from the germline V gene are MNHEY and SMNVEV (reference sequence).

This CDR3 is CATSRDDSSKQFF. For the CDR3, the DNA is TGTGCCACCAGCAGAGATGACTCCTCAAAGCAGTTCTTC. The rearrangement links TRBV15 to TRBJ2-1; no clear D. The CDR3 is 13 amino acids. Germline V gene lookup returns CDR1 LNHNV and CDR2 YYDKDF (reference sequence). V was clipped by 0 bases and J by 11 bases, with 11 bases between them.

The chain uses TRBV12-3 or TRBV12-4 and TRBJ1-1, with no clear D. V was clipped by 4 bases and J by 2 bases, with 8 bases between them. The CDR3 covers 13 residues. The CDR3 DNA is TGTGCCAGCAGTTCTAATATCAACACTGAAGCTTTCTTT. Translating gives CASSSNINTEAFF.

The chain uses TRBV30 and TRBJ2-7; 9 nucleotides align to TRBD1. The trim removed 2 bases at V and 3 bases at J, leaving 17 bases unmatched. CDR1 GTSNPN and CDR2 SVGIG come from the germline V gene (reference sequence). This CDR3 is 18 amino acids long. The CDR3 region is CAWSYEEGQGSSYYEQYF. For the CDR3, the DNA is TGTGCCTGGAGTTATGAAGAGGGACAGGGTTCCTCCTACTACGAGCAGTACTTC.

The V and J genes are TRBV6-2 or TRBV6-3 and TRBJ2-1; D not resolved. V was pared by 3 bases and J by 10 bases, with 10 bases between. Germline CDR1 is MNHEY and CDR2 is SVGEGT. CDR3 length: 12 residues. The CDR3 DNA sequence: TGTGCCAGCAGTTATGGTGTCAGAGAGCAGTTCTTC. Residues: CASSYGVREQFF.

The rearrangement links TRBV18 to TRBJ2-2; the match to TRBD2 covers 13 bases. J lost 4 bases, V lost 7 bases, and 9 bases had no gene match. CDR1 and CDR2 from the germline V gene are KGHSH and LQKENI. This CDR3 comprises 17 residues. The CDR3 here is CASFPGLAGQGTGELFF. The CDR3 DNA reads as TGTGCCAGCTTCCCGGGACTAGCGGGACAGGGCACCGGGGAGCTGTTTTTT.

The chain links TRBV6-5 to TRBJ2-7; the match to TRBD2 covers 8 bases. Germline V gene data show CDR1 as MNHEY and CDR2 as SVGAGI. V shed 8 bases and J 3 bases; nucleotides not matched to a gene: 9. This CDR3 comprises 14 residues. The DNA of the CDR3 is TGTGCCAGCGACCCGCGGGGGGCGATCTACGAGCAGTACTTC. Its protein product is CASDPRGAIYEQYF.

The rearrangement joins TRBV5-4 to TRBJ2-2, with 8 bases that match TRBD1. In germline, CDR1 is SGHNT, CDR2 YYREEE (reference sequence). CDR3 length equals 15 residues. The junction had 6 bases not matched to a gene; V was cut back by 4 bases and J by 4 bases. This CDR3 is CASSRQGAGTGELFF. DNA for the CDR3: TGTGCCAGCAGCCGTCAGGGGGCGGGCACCGGGGAGCTGTTTTTT.

This clone appeared once. The chain recombines TRBV5-1 with TRBJ2-3, with 7 bases fitting TRBD1. CDR1 and CDR2 (germline): SGHRS, YFSETQ. This CDR3 has 16 amino acids. V was clipped by 4 bases and J by 0 bases; unmatched bases: 8. CDR3 bases: TGCGCCAGCAGCCCCAACAGGGGTTGGAGCACAGATACGCAGTATTTT. Protein product: CASSPNRGWSTDTQYF.

This chain's CDR3 is CASSFPSRDSEAFF. CDR3 coding DNA: TGTGCCAGCAGCTTTCCCAGTAGGGACAGTGAAGCTTTCTTT. The rearrangement joins TRBV7-9 to TRBJ1-1, with 7 bases fitting TRBD1. V lost 3 bases and J lost 7; bases outside the gene matches: 8. The germline V gene encodes CDR1 SEHNR and CDR2 FQNEAQ (reference sequence). The CDR3 sequence is 14 residues long. Using reference TRBV7-9 and TRBJ1-1 for the parts outside the CDR3, the full variable domain is DTGVSQNPRHKITKRGQNVTFRCDPISEHNRLYWYRQTLGQGPEFLTYFQNEAQLEKSRLLSDRFSAERPKGSFSTLEIQRTEQGDSAMYLCASSFPSRDSEAFFGQGTRLTVV.

The chain couples TRBV19 to TRBJ2-1, with TRBD2 matching over 7 bases. This CDR3 has 16 amino acids. Germline V gene lookup returns CDR1 LNHDA and CDR2 SQIVND (reference sequence). With 5 bases clipped from V and 4 bases from J, the junction kept 11 bases outside the gene matches. CDR3 sequence (DNA): TGTGCCAGTAGTCCCCCGGGGGGAGTAATATACAATGAGCAGTTCTTC. Its protein is CASSPPGGVIYNEQFF.

The rearrangement uses TRBV18 and TRBJ2-7; tentative D call: TRBD2 (5 bases). Germline-derived CDR1 and CDR2 are KGHSH and LQKENI. Trimming took off 5 bases at V and 5 bases at J, with 22 bases between the two ends. This CDR3 comprises 16 residues. CDR3 nucleotide sequence: TGTGCCAGCTCAACTACCGGGAAAAGCGGCCCGGACGAGCAGTACTTC. Protein: CASSTTGKSGPDEQYF. Full variable domain (outside the CDR3, taken from reference TRBV18 and TRBJ2-7): NAGVMQNPRHLVRRRGQEARLRCSPMKGHSHVYWYRQLPEEGLKFMVYLQKENIIDESGMPKERFSAEFPKEGPSILRIQQVVRGDSAAYFCASSTTGKSGPDEQYFGPGTRLTVT.

V is TRBV4-3 and J is TRBJ1-3; no firm D call. The CDR3 covers 17 residues. Germline V gene sequence: CDR1 LGHNA, CDR2 YSLEER. Between the trimmed V and J ends, which lost 0 bases and 0 bases, there was a span of 12 bases. DNA of the CDR3: TGCGCCAGCAGCCAAGAGAGGGTAGGGTACTCTGGAAACACCATATATTTT. Translating gives CASSQERVGYSGNTIYF.

V and J are TRBV28 and TRBJ1-1; tentatively, D is TRBD1 (5 bases). CDR1 and CDR2 (germline): MDHEN, SYDVKM. Deletions cut 5 bases from V and 5 bases from J, with 15 bases between. This CDR3 comprises 14 residues. The CDR3 sequence: CASSRTGSGTEAFF. The CDR3 bases are TGTGCCAGCAGTCGTACAGGAAGCGGGACTGAAGCTTTCTTT.

The rearrangement joins TRBV27 to TRBJ1-5; a weak D match, TRBD1 (6 bases). The V gene lost 3 bases and the J gene lost 2 bases, with 14 bases spanning the gap. The CDR3 covers 16 residues. Germline CDR1 and CDR2: MNHEY and SMNVEV (reference sequence). Written as DNA, the CDR3 is TGTGCCAGCAGTTTCACAGGGAGAGTCGGCAATCAGCCCCAGCATTTT. It codes for CASSFTGRVGNQPQHF.

J is TRBJ1-1 and V is TRBV28; D is ambiguous. The CDR3 runs 12 residues. Germline CDR1 MDHEN, CDR2 SYDVKM. The ends were cut back, 5 bases at V and 11 bases at J, with 15 bases in the middle. CDR3 in DNA: TGTGCCAGCAGTACGCACCGGGGTCATGCTTTCTTT. Its translation: CASSTHRGHAFF.

CDR3 in amino acids: CSAIDREQYF. The CDR3 nucleotides are TGCAGTGCTATCGACAGGGAGCAGTACTTC. The chain joins TRBV20-1 to TRBJ2-7; D possibly corresponds to TRBD1 (6 bases). The CDR3 runs to 10 residues. The V end lost 4 bases, the J end lost 7 bases, and 8 bases lay between the germline ends. The germline gives CDR1 DFQATT, CDR2 SNEGSKA (reference sequence).